These 17 T cell receptor beta chains share one sample of origin, sequenced in a study of human T cells and chemical hapten exposure. As to time point: pre-sensitization, week 0. Treatment meaning: therapeutic diphenylcyclopropenone sensitization with weekly scalp DPC. TCRdb analysed the RACE reads with MiXCR anew, one entry per CDR3 protein. Of more than 80,000 distinct CDR3 sequences listed, about 10% are singletons. The source material was whole blood, sampled in connection with sensitization to the hapten diphenylcyclopropenone (DPC). The receptors shown here come from a woman aged 55-70 years with alopecia areata. Some clones in this sample may be carry-over from other donors' samples.

This clonotype was recorded many times. The chain combines TRBV19 with TRBJ1-5, with D possibly being TRBD1 (6 bases). Germline loops: CDR1 LNHDA, CDR2 SQIVND (reference sequence). This CDR3 comprises 13 residues. Trimming removed 5 bases at V and 4 bases at J, with 9 bases between. The CDR3 loop reads CASSLGQNQPQHF. The CDR3 DNA follows: TGTGCCAGTAGTCTCGGACAGAATCAGCCCCAGCATTTT.

This clonotype was observed a handful of times. The V and J genes are TRBV12-3 or TRBV12-4 and TRBJ2-1; D unclear. The CDR3 runs 13 residues. With 5 bases removed from V and 8 bases from J, the gap between germline ends came to 13 bases. The CDR3 bases are TGTGCCAGCAGTCCTGCCAGATTCGATGAGCAGTTCTTC. Amino acids: CASSPARFDEQFF.

The CDR3 DNA reads TGCGCCAGCACCGACGGGCTGCAAGAGACCCAGTACTTC. Residues: CASTDGLQETQYF. The chain joins TRBV10-2 to TRBJ2-5; D call uncertain. The CDR3 consists of 13 residues. CDR1 and CDR2 from the germline V gene are WSHSY and SAAADI. V was clipped by 7 bases and J by 2 bases, with 11 bases between them.

This clonotype was seen many times. V gene TRBV10-3 combines with J gene TRBJ2-1; 9 bases are shared with TRBD1. The CDR3 has 16 residues. Per the germline V gene, CDR1 is ENHRY and CDR2 is SYGVKD. V lost 5 bases to trimming and J lost 5 bases; unmatched junction nucleotides: 10. This CDR3 is CAISTLPGQGHNEQFF. The CDR3 nucleotides are TGTGCCATCAGTACCCTTCCGGGACAGGGACACAATGAGCAGTTCTTC.

There are a few counts of this clonotype. This chain uses TRBV5-4 with TRBJ1-6, with D hard to call. Germline CDR1 reads SGHNT; CDR2 reads YYREEE (reference sequence). V was clipped by 5 bases and J by 6 bases, with 9 bases between them. The CDR3 extends over 13 amino acids. Here the CDR3 DNA reads TGTGCCAGCAGGGGTCAGATTAATTCACCCCTCCACTTT. It yields the protein CASRGQINSPLHF.

This clonotype was detected a few times. The chain has TRBV7-9 and TRBJ1-1, with D perhaps matching TRBD1 (5 bases). This CDR3 has 16 amino acids. Deletions cut 2 bases from V and 1 base from J, with 14 bases between. CDR1 SEHNR and CDR2 FQNEAQ come from the germline V gene (reference sequence). The CDR3: CASSLRAQEPNTEAFF. In DNA, the CDR3 is TGTGCCAGCAGCTTACGGGCACAGGAACCGAACACTGAAGCTTTCTTT. The complete variable domain, with remaining parts taken from reference TRBV7-9 and TRBJ1-1, reads DTGVSQNPRHKITKRGQNVTFRCDPISEHNRLYWYRQTLGQGPEFLTYFQNEAQLEKSRLLSDRFSAERPKGSFSTLEIQRTEQGDSAMYLCASSLRAQEPNTEAFFGQGTRLTVV.

This clonotype has at least ten counts. V is TRBV11-2 and J is TRBJ2-1; D possibly matches TRBD1 or TRBD2 (5 bases each). There are 14 residues in the CDR3. With 5 bases removed from V and 0 bases from J, the gap between germline ends came to 8 bases. The germline CDR1 and CDR2 sequences are SGHAT and FQNNGV. The CDR3 nucleotides are TGTGCCAGCAGCGGGGGTAGCTCCTACAATGAGCAGTTCTTC. This sequence encodes CASSGGSSYNEQFF.

V is TRBV18 and J is TRBJ1-1; no reliable D call. Germline lookup yields CDR1 KGHSH and CDR2 LQKENI. CDR3 size: 16 residues. Trimming removed 6 bases from V and 6 bases from J, with 23 bases in between. The CDR3 DNA follows: TGTGCCAGCTCTCCCCCCGGCCCTTTGTTTGTCGCTGAAGCTTTCTTT. This encodes CASSPPGPLFVAEAFF.

The gene calls are TRBV2 and TRBJ2-7, with 8 bases that match TRBD1. The trim removed 8 bases at V and 0 bases at J, leaving 15 bases unmatched. Germline values: CDR1 SNHLY, CDR2 FYNNEI. CDR3 size: 17 residues. CDR3 bases: TGTGCCAGCGGACTTCCCCTCCTCAGGGGGCCCTCCTACGAGCAGTACTTC. Residues: CASGLPLLRGPSYEQYF.

Many counts were recorded for this clonotype. The rearrangement uses TRBV30 and TRBJ1-1, with D perhaps TRBD1 (5 bases). V was clipped by 2 bases and J by 3 bases, with 10 bases between them. Germline CDR1 GTSNPN, CDR2 SVGIG (reference sequence). The CDR3 loop spans 13 amino acids. The CDR3 loop reads CAWSRGGDTEAFF. CDR3 bases: TGTGCCTGGAGTCGGGGAGGGGACACTGAAGCTTTCTTT.

The sample holds many counts of this clonotype. The chain uses TRBV19 and TRBJ1-2; D is undetermined. Trimming took 4 bases from V and 3 from J, leaving 15 bases between them. The CDR3 has 15 residues. Germline V gene lookup returns CDR1 LNHDA and CDR2 SQIVND (reference sequence). CDR3 loop: CASSNGLAGYYGYTF. The CDR3 region has the DNA TGTGCCAGTAGTAACGGCCTCGCGGGATACTATGGCTACACCTTC.

This clonotype appeared a few times. This rearrangement joins TRBV5-1 to TRBJ2-1, with TRBD2 matching 10 bases. CDR1 SGHRS and CDR2 YFSETQ come from the germline V gene. J gave up 1 base and V 5 bases, and 6 bases lay outside the gene matches. The CDR3 length is 16 residues. The CDR3, as DNA: TGCGCCAGCAGTTCCCTAGCGGGGGTTTCCTACAATGAGCAGTTCTTC. Protein sequence: CASSSLAGVSYNEQFF.

This clonotype was counted at least ten times. The rearrangement joins TRBV19 to TRBJ1-2; perhaps TRBD1 as D (5 bases). The length of the CDR3 is 14 residues. V was pared by 3 bases and J by 8 bases, with 16 bases between. Germline assignment: CDR1 LNHDA and CDR2 SQIVND (reference sequence). CDR3 protein: CASSMSTGTRGYTF. The CDR3 DNA sequence: TGTGCCAGTAGTATGTCCACGGGGACTCGCGGCTACACCTTC.

This clonotype appeared many times. The chain recombines TRBV12-3 or TRBV12-4 with TRBJ1-3; no clear D gene. Trimming removed 6 bases at V and 0 bases at J, with 27 bases between. The CDR3 spans 20 residues. Here the CDR3 reads CASSRPDRRTRDFSGNTIYF. The CDR3 DNA reads TGTGCCAGCAGCCGTCCGGATAGGCGGACCCGAGATTTCTCTGGAAACACCATATATTTT.

This clonotype was counted at least ten times. The chain links TRBV5-1 to TRBJ2-5; 10 nucleotides match TRBD1. The CDR3 loop spans 17 amino acids. Unmatched junction bases numbered 12, after V lost 2 bases and J lost 5 bases. In germline, CDR1 is SGHRS, CDR2 YFSETQ. CDR3 region: CASSFRTGGSPGETQYF. Written as DNA, the CDR3 is TGCGCCAGCAGCTTCCGGACAGGGGGATCCCCAGGGGAGACCCAGTACTTC.

The chain is built from TRBV5-5 and TRBJ1-3; D gene ambiguous. The V and J ends lost 0 bases and 7 bases respectively, with 8 bases between them. CDR3 size: 13 residues. Looked up from germline, CDR1 is SGHKS and CDR2 is YYEKEE (reference sequence). The CDR3 region is CASSLEWENTIYF. In DNA form, the CDR3 reads TGTGCCAGCAGCTTGGAATGGGAGAACACCATATATTTT.

Note on this clonotype: A junction boundary mismatches the germline segment, possibly from a read error. The chain is built from TRBV7-6 and TRBJ2-2; D perhaps matches TRBD2 (6 bases). The CDR3 has 13 amino acids. Looked up from germline, CDR1 is SGHVS and CDR2 is FNYEAQ. This CDR3 reads CWSGRGNTGELFF. The CDR3 DNA sequence: TGCTGGTCGGGGCGGGGGAACACCGGGGAGCTGTTTTTT. Supplemented by reference TRBV7-6 and TRBJ2-2, the full variable domain reads GAGVSQSPRYKVTKRGQDVALRCDPISGHVSLYWYRQALGQGPEFLTYFNYEAQQDKSGLPNDRFSAERPEGSISTLTIQRTEQRDSAMYRCWSGRGNTGELFFGEGSRLTVL.